This T cell receptor (beta chain) was sequenced during a study of Ad26.COV2.S vaccination and SARS-CoV-2 variants (dated by TCRdb to the early 2020s). Some background on the complete study: Donors in the vaccine arm were drawn from COV1001, a multicentre, randomized, double-blind, placebo-controlled phase I-IIa trial testing Ad26.COV2.S in healthy adults. Sequencing of the TCRbeta repertoire served to evaluate the specificity and breadth of SARS-CoV-2-reactive T cell receptors following Ad26.COV2.S vaccination. Ad26.COV2.S was administered intramuscularly at a dose of 5x10^10 or 1x10^11 viral particles, either as one shot or as two shots given 56 days apart. Investigators did not know the trial group allocation while performing experiments and assessing outcomes. A total of approximately 30 samples were included in the TCR-sequenced set, comprising roughly 20 Ad26.COV2.S vaccine recipients, 5 placebo recipients and 8 SARS-CoV-2 convalescent individuals. Trial participants were randomized into five groups of five: low-dose or high-dose Ad26.COV2.S given once or twice, or placebo on both occasions.

Turning to this clone: Its antigen target is currently unknown. No base quality values were provided; no much bigger clone lies one nucleotide off.

The cysteine opens and the phenylalanine closes a CDR3 of 14 amino acids. The kept DNA is CDR3 alone, 42 bases in frame from the first base. Clipping removes 1 base from V and 9 bases from J, with 6 as the unmatched junction base count. Per the germline V gene (reference sequence), SEHNR is the CDR1 and FQNEAQ is the CDR2. Explained via the paper, the treatment or condition label denotes: over 15 received Ad26.COV2.S at low or high dose, single or two shots; roughly five received placebo; per-sample allocation not given. For vaccine and placebo recipients, the sequenced repertoires came from samples collected on day 63 after the first injection. Between 29 July and 7 August 2020, Cohort 1b enrolled 25 adults aged 18-55 years at one site in Boston, USA. As a vaccine, Ad26.COV2.S was a replication-incompetent adenovirus type 26 vector that expressed a prefusion-stabilized SARS-CoV-2 spike protein derived from the original Wuhan strain.

Overall study results and their limits: Ad26.COV2.S recipients had higher spike-specific TCR breadth than placebo recipients (P = 0.0014). It was noted by the authors that total T cell responses may have been underestimated by the TCR breadth and depth analyses. Vaccine and placebo recipients had comparable non-spike TCR breadth, which fits with the vaccine containing only spike. After vaccination, spike-specific CD8+ and CD4+ T cell responses were reported to show substantial breadth. The study was not powered for comparison of responses between vaccine doses or regimens.

TCRbeta CDR3 regions were sequenced with the immunoSEQ Assay. After extraction, genomic DNA underwent amplification by bias-controlled multiplex PCR, followed by high-throughput sequencing. The original methods were these. Collapsing and filtering of sequences were performed to quantify the absolute abundance of each unique TCRbeta CDR3 region. T cell fraction was estimated by normalizing TCRbeta template counts to usable DNA, with usable DNA measured through amplification of reference genes found in all nucleated cells. Repertoire TCRs were annotated as SARS-CoV-2-specific when V gene, CDR3 amino acid sequence and J gene were exactly matched to a known reactive TCR set. MIRA supplied the reference SARS-CoV-2 TCR set, which was filtered for enrichment in COVID-19-positive ImmuneCODE repertoires so that public or cross-reactive TCRs were removed. Based on the MIRA antigens, annotated TCRs were further analysed at the level of specific ORF or position within ORF. Depth was the summed frequency of annotated unique rearrangements, while breadth was defined as annotated unique rearrangements over total unique productive rearrangements. Group comparisons of TCR breadth used two-sided Wilcoxon rank-sum tests. As stored in TCRdb, this immuneACCESS dataset retains in-frame rearrangements with V and J assigned. A fraction of the clones does not appear; measured against another copy, unresolved V genes explain less than half of the discrepancy, and the remainder lacks a known reason. V, J and clone size reflect that table, while D and trimming were determined from the DNA. Present in this sample are a few hundred thousand clones, around 85% of which were seen just once. The ten largest clones take up less than 3.5% of the sample.

The origin of this receptor is a person aged 18-65 years who received the Ad26.COV2.S COVID-19 vaccine or a placebo. The material sequenced was peripheral blood, taken in a trial of Ad26.COV2.S vaccine versus placebo. The chain is assembled from TRBV7-9 and TRBJ2-1, and TRBD2 aligns with 7 junction nucleotides. Here the CDR3 is given as CASSLEGTIGEQFF. Here is the DNA: TGTGCCAGCAGCTTAGAGGGGACTATAGGTGAGCAGTTCTTC.